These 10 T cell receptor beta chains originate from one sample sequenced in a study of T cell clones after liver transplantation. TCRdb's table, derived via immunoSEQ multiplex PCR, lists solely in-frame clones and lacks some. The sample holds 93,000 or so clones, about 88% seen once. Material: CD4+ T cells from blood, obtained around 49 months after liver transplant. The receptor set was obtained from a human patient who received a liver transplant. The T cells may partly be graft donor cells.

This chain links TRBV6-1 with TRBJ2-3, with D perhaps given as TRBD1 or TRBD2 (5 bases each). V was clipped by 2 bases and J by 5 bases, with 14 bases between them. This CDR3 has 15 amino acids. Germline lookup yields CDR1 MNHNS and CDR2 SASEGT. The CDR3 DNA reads TGTGCCAGCAGTGAATTTGGGGGAGTAATAGATACGCAGTATTTT. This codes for CASSEFGGVIDTQYF.

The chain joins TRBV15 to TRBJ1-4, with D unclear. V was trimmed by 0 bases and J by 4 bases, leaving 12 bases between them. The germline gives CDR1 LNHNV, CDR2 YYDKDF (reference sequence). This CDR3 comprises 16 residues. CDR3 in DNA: TGTGCCACCAGCAGAGATCACACAGACATTAATGAAAAACTGTTTTTT. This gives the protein CATSRDHTDINEKLFF.

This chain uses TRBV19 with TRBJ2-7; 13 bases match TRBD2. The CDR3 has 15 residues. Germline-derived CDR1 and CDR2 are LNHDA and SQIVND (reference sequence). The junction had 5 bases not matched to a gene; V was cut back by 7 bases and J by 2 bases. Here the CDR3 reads CASKRTSGSAYEQYF. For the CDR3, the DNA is TGTGCCAGTAAGAGGACTAGCGGGAGCGCCTACGAGCAGTACTTC. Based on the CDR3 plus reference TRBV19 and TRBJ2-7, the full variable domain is DGGITQSPKYLFRKEGQNVTLSCEQNLNHDAMYWYRQDPGQGLRLIYYSQIVNDFQKGDIAEGYSVSREKKESFPLTVTSAQKNPTAFYLCASKRTSGSAYEQYFGPGTRLTVT.

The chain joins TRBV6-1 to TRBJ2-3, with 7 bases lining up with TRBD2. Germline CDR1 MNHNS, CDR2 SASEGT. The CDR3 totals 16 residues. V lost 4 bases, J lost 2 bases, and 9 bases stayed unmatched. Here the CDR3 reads CASSGVSGGTTDTQYF. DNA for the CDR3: TGTGCCAGCAGTGGCGTTTCGGGGGGAACCACAGATACGCAGTATTTT.

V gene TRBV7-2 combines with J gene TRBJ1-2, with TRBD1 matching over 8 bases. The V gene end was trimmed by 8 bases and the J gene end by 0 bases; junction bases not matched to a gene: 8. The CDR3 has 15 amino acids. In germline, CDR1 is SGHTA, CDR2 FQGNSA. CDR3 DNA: TGTGCCAGCGATCGGACAGGGTACACTAACTATGGCTACACCTTC. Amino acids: CASDRTGYTNYGYTF.

This chain's CDR3 is CASSRRQGPGELFF. CDR3 DNA: TGTGCCAGCAGCCGTAGGCAGGGGCCCGGGGAGCTGTTTTTT. This chain joins TRBV7-9 and TRBJ2-2; a possible D gene is TRBD1 (6 bases). Trimming shortened V by 5 bases and J by 6 bases, and 13 bases separated the two germline ends. The CDR3 has 14 amino acids. Germline V gives CDR1 SEHNR, CDR2 FQNEAQ (reference sequence). Based on the CDR3 plus reference TRBV7-9 and TRBJ2-2, the full variable domain is DTGVSQNPRHKITKRGQNVTFRCDPISEHNRLYWYRQTLGQGPEFLTYFQNEAQLEKSRLLSDRFSAERPKGSFSTLEIQRTEQGDSAMYLCASSRRQGPGELFFGEGSRLTVL.

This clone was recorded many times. The CDR3 sequence is CSVVSPGYGYTF. DNA of the CDR3: TGCAGCGTTGTTTCCCCAGGGTATGGCTACACCTTC. The rearrangement uses TRBV29-1 and TRBJ1-2, with D perhaps TRBD1 (5 bases). V shed 4 bases and J shed 5 bases, with 11 bases lying between them. The V gene's germline CDR1 is SQVTM and CDR2 ANQGSEA. This CDR3 is built from 12 residues.

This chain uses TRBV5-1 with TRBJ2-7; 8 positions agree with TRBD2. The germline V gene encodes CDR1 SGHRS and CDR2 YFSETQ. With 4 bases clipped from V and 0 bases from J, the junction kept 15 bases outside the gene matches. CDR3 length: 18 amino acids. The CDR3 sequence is CASSPAGGSSASSYEQYF. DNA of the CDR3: TGCGCCAGCAGCCCTGCGGGGGGTTCTTCGGCGAGCTCCTACGAGCAGTACTTC.

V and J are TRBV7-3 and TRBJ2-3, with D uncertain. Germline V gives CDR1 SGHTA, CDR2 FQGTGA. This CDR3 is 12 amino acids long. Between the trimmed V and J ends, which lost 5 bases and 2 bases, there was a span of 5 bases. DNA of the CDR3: TGTGCCAGCAGCCCGAACACAGATACGCAGTATTTT. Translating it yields CASSPNTDTQYF.

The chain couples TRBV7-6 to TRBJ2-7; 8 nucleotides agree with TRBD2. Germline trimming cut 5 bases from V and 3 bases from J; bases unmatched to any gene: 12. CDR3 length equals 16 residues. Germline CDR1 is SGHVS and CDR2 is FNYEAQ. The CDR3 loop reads CASSQLAAAEIYEQYF. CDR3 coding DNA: TGTGCCAGCAGCCAACTAGCGGCAGCGGAGATCTACGAGCAGTACTTC. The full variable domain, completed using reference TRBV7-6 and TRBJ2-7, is GAGVSQSPRYKVTKRGQDVALRCDPISGHVSLYWYRQALGQGPEFLTYFNYEAQQDKSGLPNDRFSAERPEGSISTLTIQRTEQRDSAMYRCASSQLAAAEIYEQYFGPGTRLTVT.